The 10 T cell receptor beta chains below were found in one sample sequenced in a study of beta chain features in type 1 diabetes. General study findings and limits: A moderate, significant TCRB CDR3 shortening appeared in type 1 diabetes across four CD4+ subsets.

These TCRs are of unknown antigen specificity. Isolated RNA was reverse transcribed in full, so expressed TCRB transcripts were sequenced. The assay was immunoSEQ multiplex PCR, and TCRdb's table has in-frame clones only and misses some. The table shows under 400,000 clones, with 10% to 15% occurring only once. The source material was naive CD4+ T cells from blood. Receptor source: a woman in her late teens or twenties with type 1 diabetes.

This clone was detected only a few times. The rearrangement uses TRBV4-3 and TRBJ1-1; 8 nucleotides align to TRBD1. Unmatched junction bases numbered 5, after V lost 2 bases and J lost 3 bases. The germline gives CDR1 LGHNA, CDR2 YSLEER. The CDR3 sequence is 15 residues long. CDR3 DNA: TGCGCCAGCAGCCAAACGGACAGGGATGACACTGAAGCTTTCTTT. This encodes CASSQTDRDDTEAFF.

The rearrangement uses TRBV28 and TRBJ1-5, with 7 bases fitting TRBD1. The junction had 6 bases not matched to a gene; V was cut back by 5 bases and J by 2 bases. Germline-derived CDR1 and CDR2 are MDHEN and SYDVKM. The CDR3 has 15 residues. CDR3 sequence: CASSPTGEGNQPQHF. The CDR3 region has the DNA TGTGCCAGCAGTCCCACAGGGGAGGGCAATCAGCCCCAGCATTTT.

CDR3 in amino acids: CASSEWRASRPLHF. The CDR3 bases are TGTGCCAGCAGTGAGTGGCGTGCGTCCAGGCCCCTCCACTTT. The chain joins TRBV2 to TRBJ1-6; D gene ambiguous. The CDR3 has 14 residues. Trimming removed 3 bases from V and 13 bases from J, with 16 bases in between. CDR1 is SNHLY and CDR2 is FYNNEI in the germline V gene.

This clone was recorded once. The chain recombines TRBV2 with TRBJ2-1, with a possible D match to TRBD2 (7 bases). CDR3 length: 15 amino acids. The V gene's germline CDR1 is SNHLY and CDR2 FYNNEI. Deletions cut 4 bases from V and 7 bases from J, with 17 bases between. Here the CDR3 reads CASSVRPEGGNEQFF. DNA for the CDR3: TGTGCCAGCAGTGTAAGACCAGAGGGGGGGAATGAGCAGTTCTTC.

This clone showed up just a few times. CDR3 in amino acids: CASSFGGGAYEQYF. In DNA form, the CDR3 reads TGTGCCAGCAGCTTTGGCGGCGGGGCCTACGAGCAGTACTTC. This sequence joins TRBV7-2 and TRBJ2-7, with D perhaps matching TRBD2 (6 bases). The length of the CDR3 is 14 residues. V shed 3 bases and J shed 2 bases, with 11 bases lying between them. CDR1 and CDR2 (germline): SGHTA, FQGNSA.

This clone was picked up a small number of times. The chain links TRBV4-1 to TRBJ2-7; 15 bases agree with TRBD2. Unmatched junction bases numbered 12, after V lost 3 bases and J lost 0 bases. CDR1 MGHRA and CDR2 YSYEKL come from the germline V gene. The CDR3 length is 20 residues. The CDR3 DNA reads TGCGCCAGCAGCCACCTGAAGGGACTAGCGGGAGGCTTTGGCTCCTACGAGCAGTACTTC. Translating gives CASSHLKGLAGGFGSYEQYF.

This clone was seen only a few times. Other DNA variants within this sample encode the same CDR3. The chain combines TRBV18 with TRBJ1-5, with no clear D. V gave up 3 bases and J gave up 5 bases, with 8 bases separating them. The germline CDR1 and CDR2 sequences are KGHSH and LQKENI. The CDR3 has 13 amino acids. CDR3 region: CASSPGEDQPQHF. CDR3 sequence (DNA): TGTGCCAGCTCACCCGGGGAAGATCAGCCCCAGCATTTT.

This rearrangement joins TRBV6-5 to TRBJ2-5; 7 bases agree with TRBD2. Germline CDR1 and CDR2: MNHEY and SVGAGI. The CDR3 spans 16 residues. Trimming took 4 bases from V and 7 from J; bases not matched to a gene: 15. The CDR3 is CASSSTLTSAPGTQYF. In DNA form, the CDR3 reads TGTGCCAGCAGTTCGACCCTTACTAGCGCTCCCGGGACCCAGTACTTC.

The chain is built from TRBV4-2 and TRBJ2-2; the match to TRBD2 covers 7 bases. Germline V gives CDR1 LGHNA, CDR2 YNFKEQ. This CDR3 has 14 amino acids. V dropped 7 bases and J dropped 5; count of bases not matched to a gene: 7. CDR3 coding DNA: TGTGCCAGCATGGCGGGAGATTTGACCGGGGAGCTGTTTTTT. Translated: CASMAGDLTGELFF.

This clone has more than one count but fewer than ten. V and J are TRBV28 and TRBJ2-7, with 7 positions matching TRBD2. This CDR3 has 16 residues. The germline V gene encodes CDR1 MDHEN and CDR2 SYDVKM. V lost 6 bases, J lost 2 bases, and 13 bases stayed unmatched. CDR3 region: CASSLTGPRGAYEQYF. The CDR3 DNA reads TGTGCCAGCAGCCTGACGGGGCCTCGGGGGGCCTACGAGCAGTACTTC.